Listed here is a single T cell receptor beta chain. Its antigen remains undetermined. The input lacks base qualities; no much larger clone sits a single base away. Whole blood was collected in K2EDTA tubes by collaborating institutions according to the institutions' own protocols. Collaborator samples were shipped for TCRbeta analysis as frozen whole blood, isolated PBMCs, or DNA extracted from either sample type. TCRbeta CDR3 regions were amplified from genomic DNA by means of the immunoSEQ Assay, a bias-controlled multiplex PCR. The study's processing was this. Within the assay, amplification of reference gene primers was used to estimate how many nucleated cells each sample contained. To quantify the absolute abundance of each unique TCRbeta CDR3 rearrangement, sequence reads were collapsed and filtered. For each sample, productive Simpson clonality was calculated as the square root of Simpson's diversity index over productive rearrangements. TCRdb re-hosts the immuneACCESS table, in-frame sequences only. Its copies lack some clones; in the studies checked, an unresolved V gene accounts for under half of them, and the cause for the rest is not known. The V and J calls and clone size were taken over from that table, and D and trimming were inferred from the DNA. For this sample the table gives 450,000 to 500,000 clones, of which 80% to 90% were detected only once. Under 4% of the sample belongs to the ten largest clones.

These data are taken from a study of blood T cell repertoires in COVID-19 (dated by TCRdb to 2020 to 2022). Notes on the research overall: Samples from collaborators originated in the United States, Italy and Spain and spanned both the acute and convalescent phases of COVID-19. The prospective study material was composed of cDNA or gDNA derived from T cells, B-cell-depleted T cells, or PBMCs. Deeply sampled blood TCRbeta repertoires from subjects exposed to, actively infected with, or recovered from COVID-19 were included in the dataset. The repertoires were made available in a free public database intended to serve as a resource for research on the immune response to SARS-CoV-2. Samples were obtained from the ongoing ImmuneRACE study (first 160 participants) and from 1,254 subjects provided by 6 global collaborators. Sample metadata almost always included a de-identified subject ID, COVID-19 status, age in years and sex. Where HLA class I and class II types were available, the types were taken from metadata supplied by the sample provider, not from assay-based typing. What the research found in general, with its limitations: How much clinical and demographic metadata was included differed by source and by participant, and the metadata was provided uncurated.

Inclusive of the bounding cysteine and phenylalanine, the CDR3 is 13 residues long. The DNA shown is the 39-base CDR3, in frame from base 1. Relative to germline, V is 6 bases shorter and J is 4 bases shorter, with 12 bases between their ends. The germline V gene supplies CDR1 MGHDK and CDR2 SYGVNS. The sequencing input was peripheral blood. This receptor was identified in a human donor in a cohort sampled during active COVID-19. This chain is built from TRBV25-1 and TRBJ1-2; possibly the D gene is TRBD1, per 5 matching bases. The CDR3 protein: CASSQTDTYGYTF. The nucleotide sequence is TGTGCCAGCAGCCAGACAGACACCTATGGCTACACCTTC.